This T cell receptor (beta chain) emerged from a study of blood T cell repertoires in COVID-19. Study in general: Both acute and convalescent COVID-19 samples were obtained from the United States, Italy and Spain.

CDR3 length equals 14 residues. CDR1 and CDR2 (germline): MNHEY, SVGAGI. V lost 0 bases and J lost 9; bases outside the gene matches: 5. Methods used by the authors: The authors estimated nucleated cell counts from reference gene primer amplification. Measured with immunoSEQ multiplex PCR; TCRdb has only the in-frame clones, and not every one. V and J calls and clone size come straight from that table; D and trimming were deduced from the DNA. The sample consists of approximately 150,000 clones, over 70% of them appearing once. Sequencing input: peripheral blood. The chain has TRBV6-5 and TRBJ2-1; 7 nucleotides align to TRBD2. This TCR was sampled from a woman aged 50 to 65 with acute or convalescent COVID-19. Here the CDR3 DNA reads TGTGCCAGCAGTTACTCGAACGGGGAGGGTGAGCAGTTCTTC. It yields the protein CASSYSNGEGEQFF.